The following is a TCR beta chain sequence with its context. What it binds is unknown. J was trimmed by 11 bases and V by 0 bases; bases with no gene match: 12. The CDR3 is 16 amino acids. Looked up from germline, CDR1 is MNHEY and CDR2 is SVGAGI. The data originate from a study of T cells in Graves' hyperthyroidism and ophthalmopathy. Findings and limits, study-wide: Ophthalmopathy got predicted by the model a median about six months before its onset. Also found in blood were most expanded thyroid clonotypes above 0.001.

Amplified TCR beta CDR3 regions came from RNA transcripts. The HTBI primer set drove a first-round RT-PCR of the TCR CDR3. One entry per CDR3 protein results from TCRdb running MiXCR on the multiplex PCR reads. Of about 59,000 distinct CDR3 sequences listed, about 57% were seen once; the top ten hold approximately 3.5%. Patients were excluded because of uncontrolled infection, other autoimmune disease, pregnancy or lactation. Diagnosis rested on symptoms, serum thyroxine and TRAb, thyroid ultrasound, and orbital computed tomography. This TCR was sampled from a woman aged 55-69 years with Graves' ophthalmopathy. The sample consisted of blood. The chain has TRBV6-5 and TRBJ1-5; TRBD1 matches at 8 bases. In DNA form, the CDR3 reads TGTGCCAGCAGTTACTCCGGGACAGGAGTATTTGAGACCCAGCATTTT. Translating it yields CASSYSGTGVFETQHF.